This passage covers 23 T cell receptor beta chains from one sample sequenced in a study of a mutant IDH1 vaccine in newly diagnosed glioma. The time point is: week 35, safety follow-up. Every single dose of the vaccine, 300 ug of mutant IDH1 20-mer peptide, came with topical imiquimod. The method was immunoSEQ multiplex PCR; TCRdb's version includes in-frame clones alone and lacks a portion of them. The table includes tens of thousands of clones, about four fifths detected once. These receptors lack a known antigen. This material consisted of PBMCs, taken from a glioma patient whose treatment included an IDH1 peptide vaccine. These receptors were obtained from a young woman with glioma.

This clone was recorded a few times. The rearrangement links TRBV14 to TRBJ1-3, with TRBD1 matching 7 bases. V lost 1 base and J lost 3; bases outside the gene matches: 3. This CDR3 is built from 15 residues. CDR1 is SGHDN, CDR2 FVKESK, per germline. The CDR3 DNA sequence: TGTGCCAGCAGCCAAGGGACAGGCGGTGGAAACACCATATATTTT. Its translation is CASSQGTGGGNTIYF. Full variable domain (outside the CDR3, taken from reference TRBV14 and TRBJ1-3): EAGVTQFPSHSVIEKGQTVTLRCDPISGHDNLYWYRRVMGKEIKFLLHFVKESKQDESGMPNNRFLAERTGGTYSTLKVQPAELEDSGVYFCASSQGTGGGNTIYFGEGSWLTVV.

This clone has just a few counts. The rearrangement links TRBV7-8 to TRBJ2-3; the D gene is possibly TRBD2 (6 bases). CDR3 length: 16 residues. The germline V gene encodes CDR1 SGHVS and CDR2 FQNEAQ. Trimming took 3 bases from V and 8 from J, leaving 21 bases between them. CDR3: CASSFVAGRDGGTQYF. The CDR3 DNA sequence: TGTGCCAGCAGCTTCGTCGCGGGAAGGGACGGGGGTACGCAGTATTTT.

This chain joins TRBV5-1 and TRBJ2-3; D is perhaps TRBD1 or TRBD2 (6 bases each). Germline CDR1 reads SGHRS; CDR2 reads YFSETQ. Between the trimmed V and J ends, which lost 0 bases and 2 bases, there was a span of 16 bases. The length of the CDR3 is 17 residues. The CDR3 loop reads CASSLGGRGRNTDTQYF. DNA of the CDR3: TGCGCCAGCAGCTTGGGAGGTCGGGGGCGCAACACAGATACGCAGTATTTT. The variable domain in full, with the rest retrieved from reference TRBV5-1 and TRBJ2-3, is KAGVTQTPRYLIKTRGQQVTLSCSPISGHRSVSWYQQTPGQGLQFLFEYFSETQRNKGNFPGRFSGRQFSNSRSEMNVSTLELGDSALYLCASSLGGRGRNTDTQYFGPGTRLTVL.

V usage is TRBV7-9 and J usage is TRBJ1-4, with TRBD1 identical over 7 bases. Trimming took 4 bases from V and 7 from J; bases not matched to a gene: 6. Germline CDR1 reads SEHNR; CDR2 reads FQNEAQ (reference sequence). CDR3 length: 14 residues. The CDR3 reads CASSYIGTAEKLFF. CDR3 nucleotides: TGTGCCAGCAGCTATATAGGGACAGCTGAAAAACTGTTTTTT.

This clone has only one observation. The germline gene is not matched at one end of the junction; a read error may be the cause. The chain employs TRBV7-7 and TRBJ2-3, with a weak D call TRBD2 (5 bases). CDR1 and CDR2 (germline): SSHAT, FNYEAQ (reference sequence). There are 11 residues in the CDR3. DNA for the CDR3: TGTGCTAGCAGCCATGAGGGAGCGCAGTATTTT. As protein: CASSHEGAQYF.

Written as DNA, the CDR3 is TGCGCCAGCAGCCAAGCGGACCGGGTACCTGGGCCAAACATTCAGTACTTC. Encoded protein: CASSQADRVPGPNIQYF. V gene TRBV4-1 combines with J gene TRBJ2-4; D ambiguous. The V end was cut by 1 base, the J end by 6 bases, with 19 bases between. The CDR3 contains 17 residues. Germline lookup yields CDR1 MGHRA and CDR2 YSYEKL.

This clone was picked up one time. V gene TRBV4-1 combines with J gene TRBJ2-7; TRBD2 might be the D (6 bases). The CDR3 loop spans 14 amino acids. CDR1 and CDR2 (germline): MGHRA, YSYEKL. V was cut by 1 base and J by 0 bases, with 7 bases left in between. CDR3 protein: CASSQVEGSYEQYF. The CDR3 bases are TGCGCCAGCAGCCAAGTGGAGGGCTCCTACGAGCAGTACTTC.

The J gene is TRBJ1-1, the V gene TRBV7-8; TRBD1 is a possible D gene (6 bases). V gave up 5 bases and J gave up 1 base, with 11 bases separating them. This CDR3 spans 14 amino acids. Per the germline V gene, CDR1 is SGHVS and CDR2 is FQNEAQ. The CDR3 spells CASSGGHRNTEAFF. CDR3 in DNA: TGTGCCAGCAGCGGGGGACACCGGAACACTGAAGCTTTCTTT.

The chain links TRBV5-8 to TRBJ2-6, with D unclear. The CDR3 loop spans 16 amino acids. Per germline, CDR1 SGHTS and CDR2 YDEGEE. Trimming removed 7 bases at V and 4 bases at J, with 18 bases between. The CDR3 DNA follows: TGTGCCAGCTCTACCCCAGGCAGCTTCGGGGCCAACGTCCTGACTTTC. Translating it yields CASSTPGSFGANVLTF.

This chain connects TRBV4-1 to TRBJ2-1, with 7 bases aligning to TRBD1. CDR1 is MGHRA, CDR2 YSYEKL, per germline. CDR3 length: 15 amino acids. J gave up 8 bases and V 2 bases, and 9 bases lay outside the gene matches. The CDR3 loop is CASSQRDRDWDEQFF. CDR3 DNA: TGCGCCAGCAGCCAACGAGACAGGGATTGGGATGAGCAGTTCTTC.

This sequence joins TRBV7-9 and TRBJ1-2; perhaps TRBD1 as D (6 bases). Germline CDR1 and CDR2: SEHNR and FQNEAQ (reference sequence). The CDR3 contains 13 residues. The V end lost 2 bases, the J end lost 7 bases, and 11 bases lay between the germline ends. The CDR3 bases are TGTGCCAGCAGCTTACTGGGGGCAATTGGCTACACCTTC. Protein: CASSLLGAIGYTF. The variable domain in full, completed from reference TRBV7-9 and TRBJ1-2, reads DTGVSQNPRHKITKRGQNVTFRCDPISEHNRLYWYRQTLGQGPEFLTYFQNEAQLEKSRLLSDRFSAERPKGSFSTLEIQRTEQGDSAMYLCASSLLGAIGYTFGSGTRLTVV.

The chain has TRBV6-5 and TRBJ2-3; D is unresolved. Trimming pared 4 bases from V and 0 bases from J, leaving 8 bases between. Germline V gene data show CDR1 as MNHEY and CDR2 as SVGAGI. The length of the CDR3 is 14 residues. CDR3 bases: TGTGCCAGCAGTTTGGGGTCTAGCACAGATACGCAGTATTTT. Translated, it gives CASSLGSSTDTQYF.

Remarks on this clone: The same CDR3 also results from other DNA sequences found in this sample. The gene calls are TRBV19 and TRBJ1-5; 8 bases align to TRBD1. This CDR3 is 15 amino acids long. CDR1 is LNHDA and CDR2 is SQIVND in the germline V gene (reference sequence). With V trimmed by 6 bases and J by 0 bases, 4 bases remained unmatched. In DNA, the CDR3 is TGTGCCAGTAGGGACAGGGCGATTAGCAATCAGCCCCAGCATTTT. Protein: CASRDRAISNQPQHF.

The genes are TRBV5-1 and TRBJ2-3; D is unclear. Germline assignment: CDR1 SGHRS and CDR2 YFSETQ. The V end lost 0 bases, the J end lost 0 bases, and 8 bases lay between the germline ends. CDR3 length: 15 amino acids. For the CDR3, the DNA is TGCGCCAGCAGCTTGGCGGGCCCTAGCACAGATACGCAGTATTTT. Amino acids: CASSLAGPSTDTQYF.

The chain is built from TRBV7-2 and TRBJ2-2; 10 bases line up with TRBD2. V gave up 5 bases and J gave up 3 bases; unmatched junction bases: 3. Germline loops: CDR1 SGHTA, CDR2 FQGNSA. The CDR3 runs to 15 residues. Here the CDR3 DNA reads TGTGCCAGCAGCACTAGCGGGGTGGACACCGGGGAGCTGTTTTTT. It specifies CASSTSGVDTGELFF.

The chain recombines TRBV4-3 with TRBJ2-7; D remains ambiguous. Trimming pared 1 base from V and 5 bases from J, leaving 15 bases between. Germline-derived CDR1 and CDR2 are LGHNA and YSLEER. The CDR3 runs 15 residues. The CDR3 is CASSQVRVPWDEQYF. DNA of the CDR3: TGCGCCAGCAGCCAAGTTAGGGTCCCATGGGACGAGCAGTACTTC.

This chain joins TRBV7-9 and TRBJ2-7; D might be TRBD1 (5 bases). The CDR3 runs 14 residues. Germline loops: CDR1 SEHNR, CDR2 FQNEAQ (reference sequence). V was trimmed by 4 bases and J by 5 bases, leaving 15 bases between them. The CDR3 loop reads CASSSGHSFDEQYF. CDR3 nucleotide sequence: TGTGCCAGCAGCTCAGGGCACAGTTTCGACGAGCAGTACTTC.

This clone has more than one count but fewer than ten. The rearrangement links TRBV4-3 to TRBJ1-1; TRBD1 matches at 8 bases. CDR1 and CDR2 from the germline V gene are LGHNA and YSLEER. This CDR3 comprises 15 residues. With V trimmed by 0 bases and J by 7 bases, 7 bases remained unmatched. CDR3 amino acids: CASSQETQGADEAFF. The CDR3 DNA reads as TGCGCCAGCAGCCAAGAAACCCAGGGGGCGGATGAAGCTTTCTTT.

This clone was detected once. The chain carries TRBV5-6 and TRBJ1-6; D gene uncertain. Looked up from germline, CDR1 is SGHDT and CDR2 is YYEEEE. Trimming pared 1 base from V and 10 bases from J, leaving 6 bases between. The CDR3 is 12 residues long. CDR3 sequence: CASSLTRSPLHF. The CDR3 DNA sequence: TGTGCCAGCAGCTTGACGAGGTCACCCCTCCACTTT.

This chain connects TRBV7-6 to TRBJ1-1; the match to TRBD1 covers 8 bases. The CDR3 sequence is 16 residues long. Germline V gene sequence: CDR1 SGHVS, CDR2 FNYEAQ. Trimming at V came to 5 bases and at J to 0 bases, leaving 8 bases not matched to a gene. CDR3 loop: CASSPLQGAMNTEAFF. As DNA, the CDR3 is TGTGCCAGCAGCCCCCTGCAGGGGGCAATGAACACTGAAGCTTTCTTT.

The CDR3 DNA sequence: TGTGCCATGCTTGATCGACAGGGTTCGGCTGGAAACACCATATATTTT. Its protein product is CAMLDRQGSAGNTIYF. This sequence joins TRBV10-3 and TRBJ1-3; 7 bases are shared with TRBD1. The CDR3 totals 16 residues. Germline CDR1 is ENHRY and CDR2 is SYGVKD. V dropped 9 bases and J dropped 2; count of bases not matched to a gene: 13.

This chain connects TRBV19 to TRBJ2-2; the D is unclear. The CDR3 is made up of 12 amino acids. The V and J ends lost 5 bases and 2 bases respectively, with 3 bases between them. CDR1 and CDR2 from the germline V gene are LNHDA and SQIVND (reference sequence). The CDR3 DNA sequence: TGTGCCAGTAGTCTAAACACCGGGGAGCTGTTTTTT. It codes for CASSLNTGELFF.

CDR3 in amino acids: CASSLQGGIDTQYF. The CDR3 DNA follows: TGTGCCAGCAGCTTACAGGGAGGCATAGATACGCAGTATTTT. The chain couples TRBV7-2 to TRBJ2-3, with D possibly matching TRBD2 (6 bases). The CDR3 is 14 amino acids. V was shortened by 2 bases and J by 5 bases, with 11 bases between the two germline ends. From germline, CDR1 is SGHTA and CDR2 FQGNSA.